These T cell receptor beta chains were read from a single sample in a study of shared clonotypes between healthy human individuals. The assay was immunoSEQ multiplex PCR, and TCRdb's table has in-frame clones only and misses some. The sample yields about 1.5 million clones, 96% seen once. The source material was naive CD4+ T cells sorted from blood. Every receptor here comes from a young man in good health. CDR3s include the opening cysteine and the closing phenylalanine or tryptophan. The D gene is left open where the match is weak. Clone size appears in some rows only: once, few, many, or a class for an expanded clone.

TGCGCCAGCAGCCGAATTCAACTGGGGAGCACAGATACGCAGTATTTT,CASSRIQLGSTDTQYF,16,.,.,TRBJ2-3,TRBV4-1
TGTGCCAGCAGTTTGGGTGGAAGCACAGATACGCAGTATTTT,CASSLGGSTDTQYF,14,.,.,TRBJ2-3,TRBV28
TGTGCCAGCTCACCTCGACCGGGACAGTCTGGCAACGAGCAGTACTTC,CASSPRPGQSGNEQYF,16,.,TRBD1,TRBJ2-7,TRBV18
TGTGCCAGCAGTTACCAACTAGCGGGAGTTGGGACTGAGCAGTTCTTC,CASSYQLAGVGTEQFF,16,.,TRBD2,TRBJ2-1,TRBV6-5
TGTGCCATCAGTGCCCAGCTAGCGGGAGAATACTACGAGCAGTACTTC,CAISAQLAGEYYEQYF,16,.,TRBD2,TRBJ2-7,TRBV10-3
TGCGCCAGCAGCCGTTCCGGGGGACAAGAGACCCAGTACTTC,CASSRSGGQETQYF,14,.,.,TRBJ2-5,TRBV5-1
TGTGCCAGCAGCTTAAGTCACGGCTTTTCCTACGAGCAGTACTTC,CASSLSHGFSYEQYF,15,.,.,TRBJ2-7,TRBV7-2
TGTGCCAGCAGCCTAGGGACAGGACTCTACGAGCAGTACTTC,CASSLGTGLYEQYF,14,.,TRBD1,TRBJ2-7,TRBV7-9
TGTGCCAGCCGTAGGAGCTCCTACAATGAGCAGTTCTTC,CASRRSSYNEQFF,13,.,.,TRBJ2-1,TRBV7-2
TGTGCCAGCAGCCGTCGTGGCGGGACCGGCTACAATGAGCAGTTCTTC,CASSRRGGTGYNEQFF,16,.,.,TRBJ2-1,TRBV7-3
TGTGCCAGCAGCTTGGATCACTACAATGAGCAGTTCTTC,CASSLDHYNEQFF,13,.,.,TRBJ2-1,TRBV5-4
TGCAGCGTTCTCTCAGGGGCCAATCAGCCCCAGCATTTT,CSVLSGANQPQHF,13,.,.,TRBJ1-5,TRBV29-1
TGCAGTGCTATTAGTGGGCCCCAGTACTTC,CSAISGPQYF,10,.,.,TRBJ2-5,TRBV20-1
TGTGCTAGCAAGGCGGCTAGCGGGCGTGGGGAGACCCAGTACTTC,CASKAASGRGETQYF,15,once,TRBD2,TRBJ2-5,TRBV7-7
TGTGCCTGTGAAACTGGCTACACCTTC,CACETGYTF,9,.,.,TRBJ1-2,TRBV30
TGTGCCAGCAGCTTTAAGAATTCCTACGAGCAGTACTTC,CASSFKNSYEQYF,13,.,.,TRBJ2-7,TRBV5-6
TGTGCCAGCAGCCAAGACAGGGCCGGAATTTACGAGCAGTACTTC,CASSQDRAGIYEQYF,15,once,TRBD1,TRBJ2-7,TRBV7-3
TGCAGCGCCGGGGACAGTGCCTACAATGAGCAGTTCTTC,CSAGDSAYNEQFF,13,.,TRBD1,TRBJ2-1,TRBV29-1
TGTGCCAGCAGACTCTCCAGGGGAACCAACAATGAGCAGTTCTTC,CASRLSRGTNNEQFF,15,.,.,TRBJ2-1,TRBV7-8
TGCGCCAGCAGTCCTGACAGGGGGTATGGCTACACCTTC,CASSPDRGYGYTF,13,.,TRBD1,TRBJ1-2,TRBV10-2
TGTGCCAGCAGTAACCTAGCGGGAGCAGTGAATGAGCAGTTCTTC,CASSNLAGAVNEQFF,15,.,TRBD2,TRBJ2-1,TRBV28
TGTGCCAGCAGCTTAAGTTGGGCCGGGGTCAATGAGCAGTTCTTC,CASSLSWAGVNEQFF,15,.,.,TRBJ2-1,TRBV7-3
TGTGCCAGCTCACAACCGAAGGGGCGCGGGAACACTGAAGCTTTCTTT,CASSQPKGRGNTEAFF,16,.,.,TRBJ1-1,TRBV18
TGTGCCAGCAGCTTCGGGGTAGCGGGAGTTCGGGAGACCCAGTACTTC,CASSFGVAGVRETQYF,16,.,TRBD2,TRBJ2-5,TRBV9
TGCAGCGTAGCCAGGGGACAGGGGATTAACAATGAGCAGTTCTTC,CSVARGQGINNEQFF,15,.,TRBD1,TRBJ2-1,TRBV29-1
TGTGCCAGCAGCTTCGACAGGGGTAATCAGAACACTGAAGCTTTCTTT,CASSFDRGNQNTEAFF,16,.,TRBD1,TRBJ1-1,TRBV5-6
TGTGCCAGCAGCTCGCACGGGACAGGTAAAAGTTCGAACACTGAAGCTTTCTTT,CASSSHGTGKSSNTEAFF,18,once,TRBD1,TRBJ1-1,TRBV7-3
TGTGCCAGCCCCGGGGCTTTAAGGTACGAGCAGTACTTC,CASPGALRYEQYF,13,.,.,TRBJ2-7,TRBV11-2
TGCGCCAGCAGCGGACAGGCCCGGGCGGAGCAGTTCTTC,CASSGQARAEQFF,13,.,TRBD1,TRBJ2-1,TRBV10-1
TGTGCCAGCAGCCCAGGGACTAGCGGGTTCGAGCAGTTCTTC,CASSPGTSGFEQFF,14,once,TRBD2,TRBJ2-1,TRBV11-3